This T cell receptor beta chain was captured by sequencing in a study of cytomegalovirus exposure and HLA in healthy donors. PCR involved 60 Vbeta and 13 Jbeta primers. Data came from immunoSEQ multiplex PCR; TCRdb stores just in-frame clones and leaves some out. The sample yields around 170,000 clones, roughly 76% seen once. The clonotype was recovered from a man between 40 and 49 years old in good health and CMV-seropositive. The sequenced sample consisted of PBMCs.

CDR3 in amino acids: CASSLSRDRGPGNTIYF. The DNA for the CDR3 is TGCGCCAGCAGCTTGAGCCGGGACAGGGGGCCTGGAAACACCATATATTTT. The chain uses TRBV5-1 and TRBJ1-3; 12 nucleotides agree with TRBD1. This CDR3 region has 17 residues. Germline V gives CDR1 SGHRS, CDR2 YFSETQ. V was pared by 1 base and J by 2 bases, with 4 bases of the junction left unmatched.